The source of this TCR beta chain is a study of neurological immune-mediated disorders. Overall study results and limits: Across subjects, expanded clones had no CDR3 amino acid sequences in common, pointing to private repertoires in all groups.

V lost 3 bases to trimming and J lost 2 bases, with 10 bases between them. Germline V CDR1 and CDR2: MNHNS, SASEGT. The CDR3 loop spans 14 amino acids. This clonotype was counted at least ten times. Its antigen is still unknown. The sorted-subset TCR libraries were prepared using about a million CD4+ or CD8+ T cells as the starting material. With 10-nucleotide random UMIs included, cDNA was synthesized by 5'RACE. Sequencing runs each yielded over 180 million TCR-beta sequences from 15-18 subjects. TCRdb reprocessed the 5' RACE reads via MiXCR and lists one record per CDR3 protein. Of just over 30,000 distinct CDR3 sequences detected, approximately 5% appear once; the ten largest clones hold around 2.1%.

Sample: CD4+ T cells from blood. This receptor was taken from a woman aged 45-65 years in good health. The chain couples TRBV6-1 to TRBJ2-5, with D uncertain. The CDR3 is CASSEKSYQETQYF. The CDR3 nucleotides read TGTGCCAGCAGTGAGAAGTCTTATCAAGAGACCCAGTACTTC.